This T cell receptor (beta chain) is drawn from a study of T cell repertoires in cytomegalovirus infection. Study-level background: Indications came from public TCR beta signatures; they pointed to CMV infection and to a matching HLA type.

Each CDR3 protein is one row after TCRdb ran MiXCR on the reads. The sample lists 200,000 to 250,000 distinct CDR3 sequences, 22% seen once, with roughly 20% in the top ten. V shed 6 bases and J 8 bases; nucleotides not matched to a gene: 11. Germline lookup yields CDR1 SGHVS and CDR2 FQNEAQ. The CDR3 covers 16 residues. This clonotype was seen at least ten times. Source material: CD8+ T cells from PBMCs. J is TRBJ1-6 and V is TRBV7-8; TRBD1 aligns across 9 bases. This receptor was obtained from a human donor in good health (CMV status not recorded). Some clones in this sample may be carry-over from other donors' samples. DNA for the CDR3: TGTGCCAGCAGATTAACTGGGACAGGGAGGTATTCACCCCTCCACTTT. It yields the protein CASRLTGTGRYSPLHF.